A single sample gave rise to the 26 T cell receptor beta chains below, sequenced in a study of metastatic and nonmetastatic thyroid tumors. Thyroid surgery was performed in patients who had received no treatment beforehand. Using MiXCR, TCRdb re-called clones from the PCR reads. The table has about 15,000 clones, around a third seen once. Material for sequencing was tumor tissue. The receptor set was obtained from a male donor with papillary thyroid cancer or a benign thyroid nodule (not recorded which). Some clones in this sample may be carry-over from other donors' samples.

As for this clone: Mismatch with germline at one junction end may stem from a read error. The chain couples TRBV6-2 or TRBV6-3 to TRBJ2-5; either TRBD1 or TRBD2 may fit D (5 bases each). The germline V gene has CDR1 MNHEY and CDR2 SVGEGT. CDR3 length equals 13 residues. CDR3 bases: TGTGCCACCCAGGGTACTAGGAAAGAGAACCAGTACTTC. This sequence encodes CATQGTRKENQYF.

This clone appeared many times. This chain connects TRBV6-1 to TRBJ2-5, with D unresolved. Germline CDR1 reads MNHNS; CDR2 reads SASEGT. Trimming left V 8 bases short and J 1 base short, with 8 bases between. The CDR3 covers 12 residues. The CDR3 loop is CASGRRQETQYF. CDR3 sequence (DNA): TGTGCCAGCGGACGGCGCCAAGAGACCCAGTACTTC.

This chain links TRBV30 with TRBJ2-7; D is unclear. V was trimmed by 5 bases and J by 4 bases, leaving 6 bases between them. Germline CDR1 GTSNPN, CDR2 SVGIG (reference sequence). This CDR3 is 10 amino acids long. Here the CDR3 DNA reads TGTGCCTGGGGTGGGTACGAGCAGTACTTC. The encoded protein is CAWGGYEQYF.

Turning to this clone: This may stem from a read error, because a much larger clone lies one nucleotide away. This chain joins TRBV20-1 and TRBJ2-1; 11 bases match TRBD2. The CDR3 consists of 15 residues. Per germline, CDR1 DFQATT and CDR2 SNEGSKA (reference sequence). The J segment lost 6 bases and the V segment lost 3 bases, leaving 7 bases of the junction unmatched. The CDR3 spells CSARGLAETCNEQFF. DNA for the CDR3: TGCAGTGCTAGGGGACTAGCGGAAACCTGCAATGAGCAGTTCTTC.

This rearrangement joins TRBV7-2 to TRBJ2-2, with TRBD2 matching 9 bases. J was trimmed by 9 bases and V by 5 bases; bases with no gene match: 16. This CDR3 spans 17 amino acids. From germline, CDR1 is SGHTA and CDR2 FQGNSA. The CDR3 DNA reads TGTGCCAGCAGCCCAGCGGCTAGCGGGATTTTAGCCTGGGAGCTGTTTTTT. Amino acid sequence: CASSPAASGILAWELFF.

A few counts support this clone. The chain employs TRBV12-3 or TRBV12-4 and TRBJ1-2; no firm D call. V lost 1 base and J lost 8, with 11 bases in between. The CDR3 has 13 residues. CDR3 in amino acids: CASSLGGYGGYTF. CDR3 nucleotide sequence: TGTGCCAGCAGTTTAGGAGGGTACGGAGGCTACACCTTC.

This chain connects TRBV7-1 to TRBJ2-2; D is uncertain. TRBV7-1 is classed as an ORF, of uncertain function. V lost 4 bases, J lost 2 bases, and 8 bases lay in between. The CDR3 totals 14 residues. CDR3 region: CASSLESNTGELFF. CDR3 DNA sequence: TGTGCCAGCAGCTTAGAAAGTAACACCGGGGAGCTGTTTTTT.

The chain combines TRBV18 with TRBJ1-3; the D gene is possibly TRBD1 (5 bases). Trimming left V 3 bases short and J 0 bases short, with 15 bases between. CDR3 length: 17 amino acids. Germline V gene lookup returns CDR1 KGHSH and CDR2 LQKENI. The CDR3 sequence: CASSPLTGGSSGNTIYF. The CDR3 region has the DNA TGTGCCAGCTCACCTCTGACGGGGGGAAGCTCTGGAAACACCATATATTTT. The full variable domain, in which reference TRBV18 and TRBJ1-3 provide the parts outside the CDR3, is NAGVMQNPRHLVRRRGQEARLRCSPMKGHSHVYWYRQLPEEGLKFMVYLQKENIIDESGMPKERFSAEFPKEGPSILRIQQVVRGDSAAYFCASSPLTGGSSGNTIYFGEGSWLTVV.

This clone was found many times. V is TRBV5-4 and J is TRBJ2-5, with D hard to call. CDR1 and CDR2 (germline): SGHNT, YYREEE (reference sequence). The CDR3 has 13 amino acids. Between the trimmed V and J ends, which lost 4 bases and 5 bases, there was a span of 12 bases. The CDR3 region is CASSTTYLETQYF. The CDR3 DNA is TGTGCCAGCAGCACCACCTACCTTGAGACCCAGTACTTC.

By share of the sample, this clone is medium-sized. The V and J genes are TRBV4-1 and TRBJ1-4, with D possibly being TRBD1 (5 bases). The V gene's germline CDR1 is MGHRA and CDR2 YSYEKL. The V end lost 4 bases, the J end lost 6 bases, and 12 bases lay between the germline ends. The CDR3 totals 14 residues. CDR3 nucleotide sequence: TGCGCCAGCAGCCTAGTTCAAGGGGATGAAAAACTGTTTTTT. The encoded protein is CASSLVQGDEKLFF.

V usage is TRBV3-1 and J usage is TRBJ2-2; D is uncertain. Trimming left V 4 bases short and J 8 bases short, with 11 bases between. This CDR3 region has 13 residues. CDR1 is LGHDT, CDR2 YNNKEL, per germline (reference sequence). The DNA for the CDR3 is TGTGCCAGCAGCCCGACGGGCGGAGGGGAGCTGTTTTTT. Its translation is CASSPTGGGELFF.

This clone was detected only a few times. The gene calls are TRBV2 and TRBJ1-5; D may be TRBD1 (5 bases). CDR1 SNHLY and CDR2 FYNNEI come from the germline V gene. V was shortened by 5 bases and J by 0 bases, with 11 bases between the two germline ends. This CDR3 region has 15 residues. The CDR3 region is CASSRGEYSNQPQHF. The CDR3 DNA is TGTGCCAGCAGTAGGGGCGAGTATAGCAATCAGCCCCAGCATTTT.

A note on this clone: A junction end diverges from the germline sequence, so it may reflect a read error. The chain employs TRBV9 and TRBJ2-2; D not certain. CDR1 is SGDLS, CDR2 YYNGEE, per germline. The CDR3 totals 13 residues. The CDR3: CASSPRNTGELVF. In DNA form, the CDR3 reads TGTGCCAGCAGCCCCCGAAACACCGGTGAGCTGGTTTTT.

The chain has TRBV20-1 and TRBJ1-2, with TRBD1 as a possible D gene (6 bases). V lost 0 bases to trimming and J lost 9 bases, with 14 bases between them. The CDR3 is 13 amino acids. CDR1 is DFQATT and CDR2 is SNEGSKA in the germline V gene (reference sequence). The DNA for the CDR3 is TGCAGTGCTAGAGATCAGACAGGCATGAGCTACACCTTC. Translating it yields CSARDQTGMSYTF.

Worth noting for this clone: The junction shows a germline mismatch at one end, possibly a read error. The V call is TRBV20-1, the J call TRBJ2-3; 7 bases line up with TRBD2. The CDR3 sequence is 15 residues long. Germline V gives CDR1 DFQATT, CDR2 SNEGSKA (reference sequence). The CDR3 coding sequence is TGCAGCGCTAGAGATCGGGGCGGGAGCACATATACGCAGTATTTT. Translation: CSARDRGGSTYTQYF.

This clone was counted only a few times. The rearrangement links TRBV27 to TRBJ2-2, with unresolved D. In germline, CDR1 is MNHEY, CDR2 SMNVEV (reference sequence). Between the trimmed V and J ends, which lost 1 base and 4 bases, there was a span of 4 bases. The CDR3 is 13 amino acids. CDR3 in amino acids: CASSLYGTGELFF. CDR3 sequence (DNA): TGTGCCAGCAGTTTATATGGCACCGGGGAGCTGTTTTTT.

The chain recombines TRBV28 with TRBJ1-3; D gene uncertain. Looked up from germline, CDR1 is MDHEN and CDR2 is SYDVKM. CDR3 length: 16 amino acids. V was trimmed by 1 base and J by 0 bases, leaving 10 bases between them. The chain's CDR3 is CASSLFDGYSGNTIYF. The CDR3, as DNA: TGTGCCAGCAGTTTATTCGACGGCTACTCTGGAAACACCATATATTTT.

The chain is built from TRBV18 and TRBJ2-1; 10 bases map to TRBD2. Germline assignment: CDR1 KGHSH and CDR2 LQKENI. The trim removed 6 bases at V and 7 bases at J, leaving 18 bases unmatched. The CDR3 contains 18 residues. The CDR3 sequence is CASSPRGLAGVIGNEQFF. For the CDR3, the DNA is TGTGCCAGCTCGCCTAGAGGTCTAGCGGGAGTAATTGGTAATGAGCAGTTCTTC.

The rearrangement uses TRBV6-1 and TRBJ2-2, with D hard to call. Trimming left V 7 bases short and J 7 bases short, with 16 bases between. Germline V CDR1 and CDR2: MNHNS, SASEGT. This CDR3 has 14 residues. The CDR3 DNA reads TGTGCCAGCATGGAACTCTATCTGCGCGGGGAGCTGTTTTTT. Its protein is CASMELYLRGELFF.

This clone was observed at least ten times. V usage is TRBV29-1 and J usage is TRBJ1-1; D is undetermined. The CDR3 totals 11 residues. The ends were cut back, 1 base at V and 5 bases at J, with 5 bases in the middle. Germline V CDR1 and CDR2: SQVTM, ANQGSEA. The CDR3 DNA sequence: TGCAGCGTTGAAGGGGGAACTGAAGCTTTCTTT. It codes for CSVEGGTEAFF.

This clone is categorized as medium-sized. The chain links TRBV19 to TRBJ1-4; D gene unclear. V lost 3 bases to trimming and J lost 8 bases, with 4 bases between them. Germline CDR1 LNHDA, CDR2 SQIVND (reference sequence). There are 11 residues in the CDR3. The CDR3 loop reads CASSINEKLFF. The CDR3 DNA is TGTGCCAGTAGTATCAACGAAAAACTGTTTTTT.

This clone was observed once. The chain uses TRBV18 and TRBJ2-2; unclear D gene. With 5 bases removed from V and 6 bases from J, the gap between germline ends came to 16 bases. Germline-derived CDR1 and CDR2 are KGHSH and LQKENI. The CDR3 totals 15 residues. The CDR3: CASSSVFRNSGELFF. In DNA, the CDR3 is TGTGCCAGCTCATCAGTGTTTCGTAATTCCGGGGAGCTGTTTTTT.

In its sample, this clone was seen many times. The rearrangement joins TRBV9 to TRBJ2-3, with 15 nucleotides matching TRBD2. This CDR3 spans 16 amino acids. Germline-derived CDR1 and CDR2 are SGDLS and YYNGEE. The J segment lost 9 bases and the V segment lost 3 bases, leaving 8 bases of the junction unmatched. The CDR3 is CASSAMGLAGGKTQYF. The CDR3 DNA reads TGTGCCAGCAGCGCAATGGGACTAGCGGGGGGTAAGACGCAGTATTTT.

This clone is labeled medium-sized. J is TRBJ2-7 and V is TRBV27; D not resolved. V lost 4 bases and J 4 bases, leaving 5 bases between the germline ends. CDR1 and CDR2 from the germline V gene are MNHEY and SMNVEV (reference sequence). This CDR3 is built from 11 residues. The CDR3 loop reads CASSSQYEQYF. The CDR3 DNA sequence: TGTGCCAGCAGTTCCCAATACGAGCAGTACTTC.

This chain connects TRBV11-3 to TRBJ1-5; D remains ambiguous. This CDR3 has 14 residues. V lost 5 bases and J 4 bases, leaving 12 bases between the germline ends. Germline V gene sequence: CDR1 SGHNT, CDR2 YENEEA. CDR3 residues: CASSPGGSNQPQHF. The CDR3 DNA follows: TGTGCCAGCAGCCCCGGAGGGTCTAATCAGCCCCAGCATTTT. Together with reference TRBV11-3 and TRBJ1-5, the CDR3 gives the full variable domain: EAGVVQSPRYKIIEKKQPVAFWCNPISGHNTLYWYLQNLGQGPELLIRYENEEAVDDSQLPKDRFSAERLKGVDSTLKIQPAELGDSAVYLCASSPGGSNQPQHFGDGTRLSIL.

A word on this clone: A junction end diverges from the germline sequence, so it may reflect a read error. The chain uses TRBV19 and TRBJ2-5; TRBD2 might be the D (5 bases). CDR3 length equals 12 residues. Germline CDR1 and CDR2: LNHDA and SQIVND (reference sequence). The CDR3 reads CSSSGPRETQCF. The CDR3 region has the DNA TGTTCCAGTAGTGGGCCGAGGGAGACCCAGTGCTTC.